Listed below are T cell receptor beta chains from one sample, sequenced in a study of T cell responses to AZD1222 COVID-19 vaccine. The protocol was immunoSEQ multiplex PCR, while the TCRdb copy is restricted to in-frame clones and leaves out a portion. Found here are some 79,000 clones, around three quarters of them singletons; the top ten hold about 46%. Sequenced material: peripheral blood, taken 28 days after the second AZD1222 dose. Receptor source: an adult who received the AZD1222 COVID-19 vaccine. The CDR3 runs from the conserved cysteine through the conserved F or W. Fields, in order: J gene, clone size, V gene, D gene, CDR3 protein, CDR3 DNA. A D gene is named only where the DNA matches it firmly. Some rows have no size entry. The others give once, few or many, or a class for an expanded clone.

j_gene: TRBJ1-6
abundance: -
v_gene: TRBV7-8
d_gene: TRBD1
CDR3aa: CASSPVAGQYNSPLHF
CDR3nt: TGTGCCAGCAGCCCCGTGGCGGGACAGTATAATTCACCCCTCCACTTT

j_gene: TRBJ2-1
abundance: -
v_gene: TRBV7-8
d_gene: TRBD2
CDR3aa: CASSSPTGLHNEQFF
CDR3nt: TGTGCCAGCAGCTCCCCAACGGGACTACACAATGAGCAGTTCTTC

j_gene: TRBJ2-4
abundance: -
v_gene: TRBV4-3
d_gene: -
CDR3aa: CASSQGWTAKNIQYF
CDR3nt: TGCGCCAGCAGCCAGGGTTGGACAGCCAAAAACATTCAGTACTTC

j_gene: TRBJ2-1
abundance: -
v_gene: TRBV27
d_gene: TRBD1
CDR3aa: CASRGTGDRNEQFF
CDR3nt: TGTGCCAGCAGGGGGACAGGGGACAGGAATGAGCAGTTCTTC

j_gene: TRBJ2-7
abundance: -
v_gene: TRBV10-3
d_gene: -
CDR3aa: CAIKDGSLYEQYF
CDR3nt: TGTGCCATCAAAGATGGGAGTCTCTACGAGCAGTACTTC

j_gene: TRBJ2-7
abundance: -
v_gene: TRBV5-1
d_gene: -
CDR3aa: CASSISPSPYEQYF
CDR3nt: TGCGCCAGCAGCATCTCCCCGTCCCCCTACGAGCAGTACTTC

j_gene: TRBJ1-5
abundance: -
v_gene: TRBV18
d_gene: TRBD1
CDR3aa: CASSRSEDRNNQPQHF
CDR3nt: TGTGCCAGCTCACGATCAGAGGACAGGAACAATCAGCCCCAGCATTTT

j_gene: TRBJ1-2
abundance: -
v_gene: TRBV24-1
d_gene: -
CDR3aa: CATSFGANYGYTF
CDR3nt: TGTGCCACCAGTTTTGGAGCTAACTATGGCTACACCTTC

j_gene: TRBJ1-1
abundance: -
v_gene: TRBV24-1
d_gene: -
CDR3aa: CATSDPDRKEAFF
CDR3nt: TGTGCCACCAGTGACCCCGACAGGAAAGAAGCTTTCTTT

j_gene: TRBJ2-1
abundance: -
v_gene: TRBV7-9
d_gene: TRBD1
CDR3aa: CASSSTGGGRDNEQFF
CDR3nt: TGTGCCAGCAGCTCAACAGGGGGCGGCCGGGACAATGAGCAGTTCTTC

j_gene: TRBJ2-5
abundance: many
v_gene: TRBV3-1/TRBV3-2
d_gene: TRBD2
CDR3aa: CASSQDISSGAQETQYF
CDR3nt: TGTGCCAGCAGCCAAGATATAAGTAGCGGGGCTCAAGAGACCCAGTACTTC

j_gene: TRBJ2-7
abundance: few
v_gene: TRBV7-2
d_gene: -
CDR3aa: CASSLAGDKTYEQYF
CDR3nt: TGTGCCAGCAGCTTAGCTGGGGACAAGACCTACGAGCAGTACTTC

j_gene: TRBJ1-1
abundance: few
v_gene: TRBV14
d_gene: -
CDR3aa: CASSQGDVKEAFF
CDR3nt: TGTGCCAGCAGCCAAGGCGACGTGAAGGAAGCTTTCTTT

j_gene: TRBJ1-1
abundance: -
v_gene: TRBV10-3
d_gene: -
CDR3aa: CAISGQWDTEAFF
CDR3nt: TGTGCCATCAGTGGACAGTGGGACACTGAAGCTTTCTTT

j_gene: TRBJ2-2
abundance: -
v_gene: TRBV3-1/TRBV3-2
d_gene: -
CDR3aa: CASSQETWGPKYTGELFF
CDR3nt: TGTGCCAGCAGCCAAGAAACTTGGGGCCCAAAATACACCGGGGAGCTGTTTTTT

j_gene: TRBJ1-4
abundance: -
v_gene: TRBV6-6
d_gene: -
CDR3aa: CASSFTSREDEKLFF
CDR3nt: TGTGCCAGCTCCTTTACGTCCAGGGAGGACGAAAAACTGTTTTTT

j_gene: TRBJ2-2
abundance: -
v_gene: TRBV4-2
d_gene: -
CDR3aa: CASSQTPSSGGTGELFF
CDR3nt: TGTGCCAGCAGCCAAACCCCGAGTAGCGGAGGGACCGGGGAGCTGTTTTTT

j_gene: TRBJ2-3
abundance: -
v_gene: TRBV7-3
d_gene: -
CDR3aa: CASSLTSSGADTQYF
CDR3nt: TGTGCCAGCAGCTTAACGAGCTCCGGAGCAGATACGCAGTATTTT

j_gene: TRBJ2-1
abundance: -
v_gene: TRBV18
d_gene: TRBD2
CDR3aa: CASSPPGLAGTEQFF
CDR3nt: TGTGCCAGCTCACCTCCGGGACTAGCGGGAACTGAGCAGTTCTTC

j_gene: TRBJ2-5
abundance: -
v_gene: TRBV27
d_gene: -
CDR3aa: CASSPTRQFQETQYF
CDR3nt: TGTGCCAGCAGTCCAACCCGACAGTTCCAAGAGACCCAGTACTTC

j_gene: TRBJ2-7
abundance: -
v_gene: TRBV15
d_gene: TRBD2
CDR3aa: CATSRLGTSGYEQYF
CDR3nt: TGTGCCACCAGCAGATTAGGGACTAGCGGCTACGAGCAGTACTTC

j_gene: TRBJ2-7
abundance: -
v_gene: TRBV28
d_gene: TRBD2
CDR3aa: CASSSSGRALAHEQYF
CDR3nt: TGTGCCAGCAGTTCTAGCGGGAGGGCCCTGGCCCACGAGCAGTACTTC

j_gene: TRBJ2-2
abundance: -
v_gene: TRBV5-1
d_gene: -
CDR3aa: CASSLQGLNTGELFF
CDR3nt: TGCGCCAGCAGCTTGCAGGGGCTCAACACCGGGGAGCTGTTTTTT

j_gene: TRBJ2-2
abundance: -
v_gene: TRBV10-3
d_gene: -
CDR3aa: CAISARGTGTGELFF
CDR3nt: TGTGCCATCAGTGCTCGGGGGACGGGGACCGGGGAGCTGTTTTTT

j_gene: TRBJ1-5
abundance: -
v_gene: TRBV12-3/TRBV12-4
d_gene: -
CDR3aa: CASRVGNQPQHF
CDR3nt: TGTGCCAGCAGGGTGGGCAATCAGCCCCAGCATTTT

j_gene: TRBJ2-7
abundance: -
v_gene: TRBV27
d_gene: TRBD2
CDR3aa: CASSLSGTSGSFHEQYF
CDR3nt: TGTGCCAGCAGTTTATCAGGGACTAGCGGGAGTTTCCACGAGCAGTACTTC

j_gene: TRBJ2-1
abundance: -
v_gene: TRBV7-8
d_gene: -
CDR3aa: CASSLSGLWNEQFF
CDR3nt: TGTGCCAGCAGCTTGAGTGGGCTGTGGAATGAGCAGTTCTTC

j_gene: TRBJ2-7
abundance: -
v_gene: TRBV28
d_gene: TRBD1
CDR3aa: CASDTGGEGYEQYF
CDR3nt: TGTGCCAGCGATACAGGGGGCGAAGGCTACGAGCAGTACTTC

j_gene: TRBJ1-4
abundance: -
v_gene: TRBV18
d_gene: -
CDR3aa: CASSPVEGGGEKLFF
CDR3nt: TGTGCCAGCTCACCAGTTGAGGGAGGAGGTGAAAAACTGTTTTTT

j_gene: TRBJ2-3
abundance: -
v_gene: TRBV6-2/TRBV6-3
d_gene: -
CDR3aa: CASSYTSQDTQYF
CDR3nt: TGTGCCAGCAGTTACACGTCTCAAGATACGCAGTATTTT

j_gene: TRBJ2-1
abundance: -
v_gene: TRBV9
d_gene: -
CDR3aa: CASSAEGDYSSYNEQFF
CDR3nt: TGTGCCAGCAGCGCCGAGGGGGACTATAGCTCCTACAATGAGCAGTTCTTC